These 14 T cell receptor beta chains came from one sample sequenced in a study of blood T cells in healthy people across ages (dated by TCRdb to between 2014 and 2016). Libraries came from 5' RACE. Sequencing used an Illumina HiSeq 2500. A second PCR of about 6 to 12 cycles was run with a J-beta primer mix and a sample-barcoded 5' primer. TCRdb trimmed the raw reads at Q25, called clones with MiXCR and kept productive beta chains. Each entry is one CDR3 protein sequence, shown with its most common DNA and genes. The sample table records around 1,500,000 distinct CDR3 sequences; about 28% of these occur just once. The top ten hold 7.7% of the sample. Sequenced material: blood. The receptors originated from a woman aged 30 to 39 in good health.

The V gene is TRBV5-1, the J gene TRBJ2-5; 8 bases align to TRBD1. The J call may not be correct, given that the DNA end is closer to TRBJ2-7. Germline CDR1 is SGHRS and CDR2 is YFSETQ. This CDR3 comprises 15 residues. The CDR3 protein is CASSPRRTGIYEQYF. The CDR3 DNA reads as TGCGCCAGCAGCCCGAGAAGGACAGGGATCTACGAGCAGTACTTC.

Concerning this clonotype itself: Compared with germline, one end of the junction differs, possibly owing to a read error. The chain couples TRBV29-1 to TRBJ1-4, with D hard to call. The CDR3 totals 12 residues. Germline values: CDR1 SQVTM, CDR2 ANQGSEA. Here the CDR3 reads CSHPQYNKKLFF. DNA of the CDR3: TGCAGCCACCCCCAGTATAATAAAAAACTGTTTTTT.

This clonotype was observed a handful of times. A much larger clone sits a single nucleotide away, making a read error possible. J is TRBJ2-7 and V is TRBV7-9, with TRBD2 as a possible D gene (5 bases). The CDR3 consists of 15 residues. CDR1 and CDR2 from the germline V gene are SEHNR and FQNEAQ (reference sequence). This CDR3 is CASSLRTDFSYERYF. The CDR3 DNA reads as TGTGCCAGCAGCCTTCGGACTGATTTCTCCTACGAGCGGTACTTC. Complete variable domain (other parts from reference TRBV7-9 and TRBJ2-7): DTGVSQNPRHKITKRGQNVTFRCDPISEHNRLYWYRQTLGQGPEFLTYFQNEAQLEKSRLLSDRFSAERPKGSFSTLEIQRTEQGDSAMYLCASSLRTDFSYERYFGPGTRLTVT.

This clonotype was counted only a few times. CDR3: CSARGPGQGVNEQFF. CDR3 nucleotides: TGCAGTGCCCGGGGACCGGGACAGGGGGTGAATGAGCAGTTCTTC. The chain uses TRBV20-1 and TRBJ2-1; 11 bases align to TRBD1. CDR3 size: 15 residues. Germline loops: CDR1 DFQATT, CDR2 SNEGSKA (reference sequence). V lost 6 bases to trimming and J lost 7 bases; unmatched junction nucleotides: 11.

The rearrangement joins TRBV2 to TRBJ2-7; 8 bases are a match to TRBD1. The CDR3 is 14 residues long. Germline CDR1 reads SNHLY; CDR2 reads FYNNEI. J was trimmed by 0 bases and V by 7 bases; bases with no gene match: 5. The CDR3 protein is CASTGQGSSYEQYF. The CDR3 DNA sequence: TGTGCCAGCACCGGACAGGGCAGCTCCTACGAGCAGTACTTC.

The CDR3 sequence is CASSLLTGAQYF. Here the CDR3 DNA reads TGTGCCAGCAGCTTATTGACAGGGGCGCAGTACTTC. The chain employs TRBV7-2 and TRBJ2-7, with TRBD1 matching over 8 bases. Germline V lookup: CDR1 SGHTA, CDR2 FQGNSA. CDR3 length equals 12 residues. V lost 2 bases to trimming and J lost 9 bases; unmatched junction nucleotides: 3. Using reference TRBV7-2 and TRBJ2-7 for the parts outside the CDR3, the full variable domain is GAGVSQSPSNKVTEKGKDVELRCDPISGHTALYWYRQSLGQGLEFLIYFQGNSAPDKSGLPSDRFSAERTGGSVSTLTIQRTQQEDSAVYLCASSLLTGAQYFGPGTRLTVT.

There are a few counts of this clonotype. The chain employs TRBV7-9 and TRBJ2-1; 16 bases map to TRBD2. Germline V gene sequence: CDR1 SEHNR, CDR2 FQNEAQ (reference sequence). Trimming at V came to 4 bases and at J to 3 bases, leaving 6 bases not matched to a gene. This CDR3 comprises 18 residues. The CDR3 nucleotides read TGTGCCAGCAGCTGGACCGGGACTAGCGGGGGGGACTACAATGAGCAGTTCTTC. Translation: CASSWTGTSGGDYNEQFF.

Only a few counts were recorded for this clonotype. The genes are TRBV2 and TRBJ2-7; D could derive from TRBD1 or TRBD2 (5 bases each). CDR1 is SNHLY, CDR2 FYNNEI, per germline. Trimming cost V 6 bases and J 7 bases, with 19 bases left between them. This CDR3 comprises 14 residues. CDR3 amino acids: CASRVLGTAREQYF. CDR3 coding DNA: TGTGCCAGCAGAGTGCTCGGGACCGCTCGGGAGCAGTACTTC.

The chain recombines TRBV3-1 with TRBJ2-7; 7 positions match TRBD2. The J segment lost 7 bases and the V segment lost 0 bases, leaving 0 bases of the junction unmatched. The CDR3 runs 12 residues. The V gene's germline CDR1 is LGHDT and CDR2 YNNKEL (reference sequence). CDR3 DNA: TGTGCCAGCAGCCAAGAGCGGGAGGAGCAGTACTTC. Amino acids: CASSQEREEQYF.

The table lists this clonotype with a few counts. This chain connects TRBV7-9 to TRBJ1-2, with D possibly TRBD1 on 6 matching bases. The V and J ends lost 4 bases and 9 bases respectively, with 21 bases between them. The germline CDR1 and CDR2 sequences are SEHNR and FQNEAQ (reference sequence). The length of the CDR3 is 15 residues. The CDR3 nucleotides read TGTGCCAGCAGCTCCTACCAACGGGGGGGCGATAGCTACACCTTC. It specifies CASSSYQRGGDSYTF.

This clonotype was detected only a few times. For the CDR3, the DNA is TGTGCCAGCAGCCCCTTTCCCAGACGGGGGGATACGCAGTATTTT. This translates into CASSPFPRRGDTQYF. The chain employs TRBV7-2 and TRBJ2-3; D perhaps matches TRBD2 (6 bases). Trimming stripped 5 bases from V and 6 bases from J, with 18 bases between. Germline values: CDR1 SGHTA, CDR2 FQGNSA. This CDR3 has 15 residues. The variable domain in full, with the rest retrieved from reference TRBV7-2 and TRBJ2-3, is GAGVSQSPSNKVTEKGKDVELRCDPISGHTALYWYRQSLGQGLEFLIYFQGNSAPDKSGLPSDRFSAERTGGSVSTLTIQRTQQEDSAVYLCASSPFPRRGDTQYFGPGTRLTVL.

In its sample, this clonotype was seen a few times. This sequence joins TRBV18 and TRBJ1-1; D perhaps matches TRBD1 (6 bases). Germline V gene data show CDR1 as KGHSH and CDR2 as LQKENI. Between the trimmed V and J ends, which lost 5 bases and 6 bases, there was a span of 13 bases. This CDR3 contains 13 residues. CDR3 amino acids: CASSVDRSAEAFF. In nucleotides, the CDR3 is TGTGCCAGCTCAGTCGACAGGTCGGCTGAAGCTTTCTTT.

Concerning this clonotype: This sequence may be a read error, since a much larger clone differs from it by one base. This chain joins TRBV5-5 and TRBJ2-7; D is possibly TRBD2 (6 bases). Germline V CDR1 and CDR2: SGHKS, YYEKEE (reference sequence). The CDR3 runs to 15 residues. For the CDR3, the DNA is TGTGCCAACAGCTTGGCCGGGACTGAGACCTACGAGCAGTACTTC. It is translated as CANSLAGTETYEQYF.

This clonotype was counted a few times. Here the CDR3 reads CSAGFRGGAEQYF. The DNA for the CDR3 is TGCAGTGCTGGATTCAGAGGGGGAGCCGAGCAGTACTTC. The chain uses TRBV20-1 and TRBJ2-7, with TRBD1 as a possible D gene (6 bases). Germline V lookup: CDR1 DFQATT, CDR2 SNEGSKA (reference sequence). There are 13 residues in the CDR3. The germline V and J ends were trimmed by 5 bases and 6 bases, with 17 bases remaining between them.